This T cell receptor (beta chain) was retrieved from a study of blood T cell repertoires in COVID-19. As for the study in general: Spain, Italy and the United States supplied samples that represented acute and convalescent COVID-19.

Assignment of participants to cohorts was predicated upon participant-reported clinical history. CDR1 and CDR2 (germline): MNHNY, SVGAGI (reference sequence). This CDR3 spans 15 amino acids. Deletions cut 11 bases from V and 6 bases from J, with 23 bases between. Original data processing: Reference gene primer amplification gave nucleated cell count estimates. TCRdb keeps only in-frame clones here, not all; method: immunoSEQ multiplex PCR. V and J calls plus clone size are reproduced from that table; the DNA served to infer D and trimming. The profile covers roughly 330,000 clones, with more than 75% appearing a single time and over 4% taken by the ten largest.

This TCR was recovered from a woman in her twenties or thirties who had recovered from COVID-19. The chain combines TRBV6-6 with TRBJ2-1; possible D gene TRBD2, 7 bases. The sample was PBMCs or T cells enriched from blood (not recorded which). The CDR3 reads CAALPGGPESNEQFF. CDR3 coding DNA: TGTGCCGCCTTACCCGGGGGGCCTGAGAGCAATGAGCAGTTCTTC.